The following is a T cell receptor (beta chain) sequence with its context. The antigen remains undetermined. One end of the junction is discordant with germline, which a read error may explain. Patients chosen for sequencing had CD8+CD57+ cells that had expanded, as shown by flow cytometry. Untreated patients provided the blood samples, with no therapy given before sampling. These data originate in a study of CD8+CD57+ T cells in acquired aplastic anemia. Study context: The study obtained an average of 3.2 ug of DNA from sorted CD4+ and CD8+ cells. Study-level findings and limits: Both patients and controls carried the same twenty-nine CD8+ CDR3 sequences. Patients versus controls showed no significant CD8+ Simpson's diversity difference.

CDR1 and CDR2 (germline): SQVTM, ANQGSEA. The CDR3 is made up of 12 amino acids. The study profiled TCR beta VDJ and CDR3 using genomic DNA as template. TCRdb reprocessed the reads via MiXCR and lists one record per CDR3 protein. This repertoire shows 200,000 or so distinct CDR3 sequences, roughly half found once; its top ten account for around 8.8%. The genes are TRBV29-1 and TRBJ1-4; D might be TRBD1 (5 bases). The material sequenced was sorted CD4+, CD8+, or CD8+CD57+ T cells (not recorded which) from PBMCs. This receptor was taken from a human donor with aplastic anemia. The CDR3 sequence is CSTTVRDEELFF. In nucleotides, the CDR3 is TGCAGCACGACAGTCCGTGATGAAGAACTGTTTTTT.